The 13 T cell receptor beta chains presented below share a single source sample, sequenced in a study of regulatory T cells in long-lasting Graves disease. The sample's time point: newly diagnosed GD, antithyroid drugs for less than 3 months. With RNA extracted from PBMCs as input, the TCR library was made. Relying on iRepertoire HTBI primers and Arm-PCR of CDR3 regions, the team built TCR beta libraries. TCRdb reanalysed the multiplex PCR reads using MiXCR and keeps one entry per CDR3 protein. The sample contains approximately 400,000 distinct CDR3 sequences, about 15% of which appear only once. This sample was also put to use in a study of T cells in Graves' hyperthyroidism and ophthalmopathy.

The sample in question was peripheral blood mononuclear cells (PBMCs), obtained at new diagnosis, from a patient treated with antithyroid drugs. These receptor sequences come from a woman aged 25 to 39 with Graves disease.

There are many counts of this clonotype. This sequence joins TRBV29-1 and TRBJ2-1; 10 bases line up with TRBD2. V was pared by 4 bases and J by 0 bases, with 9 bases of the junction left unmatched. CDR1 is SQVTM, CDR2 ANQGSEA, per germline. The CDR3 covers 17 residues. DNA of the CDR3: TGCAGCGTTGCTTCTCATAGCGGGAGGAGCTCCTACAATGAGCAGTTCTTC. Its protein is CSVASHSGRSSYNEQFF.

This clonotype was recorded at least ten times. This rearrangement joins TRBV7-6 to TRBJ2-7; D unclear. From germline, CDR1 is SGHVS and CDR2 FNYEAQ. V lost 0 bases and J lost 4, with 10 bases in between. The CDR3 runs to 14 residues. DNA of the CDR3: TGTGCCAGCAGCTTAGCTACGGCAAGATACGAGCAGTACTTC. This encodes CASSLATARYEQYF.

This clonotype was detected only a few times. The chain couples TRBV20-1 to TRBJ1-2; D unclear. Looked up from germline, CDR1 is DFQATT and CDR2 is SNEGSKA (reference sequence). Between the trimmed V and J ends, which lost 6 bases and 6 bases, there was a span of 8 bases. This CDR3 is built from 10 residues. The CDR3 DNA is TGCAGTGCCACGAAGGATGGCTACACCTTC. Translation gives CSATKDGYTF.

In this sample, this clonotype turned up many times. This chain joins TRBV12-3 or TRBV12-4 and TRBJ2-7; either TRBD1 or TRBD2 may fit D (5 bases each). Trimming took 5 bases from V and 0 from J, leaving 14 bases between them. The CDR3 is 15 amino acids. The chain's CDR3 is CASSTSNGGSYEQYF. CDR3 coding DNA: TGTGCCAGCAGTACCTCAAATGGGGGCTCCTACGAGCAGTACTTC.

This clonotype was observed a few times. This chain joins TRBV29-1 and TRBJ1-1; tentative D call: TRBD1 (5 bases). Trimming pared 3 bases from V and 3 bases from J, leaving 8 bases between. The CDR3 spans 12 residues. Germline CDR1 reads SQVTM; CDR2 reads ANQGSEA. In DNA, the CDR3 is TGCAGCGTTGAGGGGGTTGACACTGAAGCTTTCTTT. Encoded protein: CSVEGVDTEAFF.

The sample holds many counts of this clonotype. In DNA form, the CDR3 reads TGTGCCAGCAGCCAGCGGGGTCCTGCCTCCTACAATGAGCAGTTCTTC. This translates into CASSQRGPASYNEQFF. The chain combines TRBV7-8 with TRBJ2-1; 7 bases match TRBD2. CDR1 and CDR2 (germline): SGHVS, FQNEAQ. The CDR3 sequence is 16 residues long. The J segment lost 0 bases and the V segment lost 5 bases, leaving 7 bases of the junction unmatched.

In regard to this clonotype: Just one base apart from a much larger clone, this may be a read error. The chain is built from TRBV27 and TRBJ2-3, with unresolved D. The tail of the sequence fits TRBJ2-5 better, so the J call may be wrong. Germline CDR1 reads MNHEY; CDR2 reads SMNVEV (reference sequence). The CDR3 extends over 13 amino acids. In DNA form, the CDR3 reads TGTGCCAGCAGTTTAGCCAACGGAGAGACCCAGTACTTC. Encoded protein: CASSLANGETQYF.

About this clonotype: It may be a read error: a sequence one base away is much more abundant. The genes are TRBV9 and TRBJ2-7; tentative D call: TRBD1 (6 bases). The V end lost 0 bases, the J end lost 6 bases, and 13 bases lay between the germline ends. The CDR3 runs 14 residues. The germline V gene has CDR1 SGDLS and CDR2 YYNGEE. CDR3 region: CASSVGTDPCEQYF. Here the CDR3 DNA reads TGTGCCAGCAGCGTAGGGACAGACCCCTGCGAGCAGTACTTC.

A few counts support this clonotype. The J gene is TRBJ2-6, the V gene TRBV7-9; the D call may be TRBD1 or TRBD2 (5 bases each). Germline V CDR1 and CDR2: SEHNR, FQNEAQ (reference sequence). CDR3 length: 16 amino acids. V was trimmed by 5 bases and J by 0 bases, leaving 11 bases between them. CDR3 residues: CASSPPGLSGANVLTF. In nucleotides, the CDR3 is TGTGCCAGCAGCCCTCCGGGGCTCTCTGGGGCCAACGTCCTGACTTTC.

This clonotype was counted a few times. This sequence joins TRBV2 and TRBJ2-7, with 7 bases identical to TRBD2. CDR1 and CDR2 (germline): SNHLY, FYNNEI. J lost 0 bases, V lost 1 base, and 3 bases had no gene match. CDR3 length equals 15 residues. CDR3 amino acids: CASSEGREVSYEQYF. CDR3 DNA sequence: TGTGCCAGCAGTGAAGGACGGGAGGTCTCCTACGAGCAGTACTTC.

The table lists this clonotype with a few counts. The rearrangement joins TRBV20-1 to TRBJ1-2; D not resolved. CDR3 length: 10 residues. The V and J ends lost 0 bases and 8 bases respectively, with 4 bases between them. Germline CDR1 reads DFQATT; CDR2 reads SNEGSKA (reference sequence). CDR3 sequence: CSARDEGYTF. The CDR3 region has the DNA TGCAGTGCTAGAGACGAGGGCTACACCTTC.

The table lists this clonotype with a count of one. V is TRBV30 and J is TRBJ2-7, with D tentatively TRBD1 or TRBD2 (6 bases each). CDR3 length: 14 residues. In germline, CDR1 is GTSNPN, CDR2 SVGIG (reference sequence). V was clipped by 0 bases and J by 7 bases, with 16 bases between them. The CDR3, as DNA: TGTGCCTGGAGTGTCGCAGGGGAGGCAGGGGAGCAGTACTTC. Its protein product is CAWSVAGEAGEQYF.

This clonotype was found many times. This rearrangement joins TRBV5-1 to TRBJ1-4, with a tentative D call TRBD1 (5 bases). From germline, CDR1 is SGHRS and CDR2 YFSETQ. The CDR3 sequence is 14 residues long. V was shortened by 1 base and J by 8 bases, with 12 bases between the two germline ends. CDR3 sequence reads: CASSLIGVEEKLFF. Here the CDR3 DNA reads TGCGCCAGCAGCTTGATAGGGGTGGAAGAAAAACTGTTTTTT.